These 9 T cell receptor beta chains originate from one sample sequenced in a study of response to subunit inactivated influenza vaccine. TCRdb redid the calling of the RT-PCR reads with MiXCR, one entry per CDR3 protein. The table includes about 480,000 distinct CDR3 sequences, about an eighth detected once. The sequences come from PBMCs from blood, collected 35 to 45 days after vaccination. These receptor sequences come from a man aged 45 to 65 who received an inactivated influenza vaccine.

This clonotype was found once. The chain uses TRBV11-2 and TRBJ2-5; TRBD2 matches 7 bases. This CDR3 is 16 amino acids long. Germline V gene sequence: CDR1 SGHAT, CDR2 FQNNGV. J was trimmed by 1 base and V by 5 bases; bases with no gene match: 10. The CDR3 DNA sequence: TGTGCCAGCAGCCTCCGGGGCGGGGGAGCCCAAGAGACCCAGTACTTC. Protein: CASSLRGGGAQETQYF.

This clonotype was recorded many times. V and J are TRBV5-1 and TRBJ2-1; D uncertain. The CDR3 consists of 14 residues. CDR1 SGHRS and CDR2 YFSETQ come from the germline V gene. Trimming left V 3 bases short and J 0 bases short, with 7 bases between. CDR3 in amino acids: CASSSDNSYNEQFF. In DNA, the CDR3 is TGCGCCAGCAGCTCAGACAACTCCTACAATGAGCAGTTCTTC.

The V gene is TRBV29-1, the J gene TRBJ2-3; 7 nucleotides align to TRBD2. Germline V gene lookup returns CDR1 SQVTM and CDR2 ANQGSEA. The CDR3 sequence is 15 residues long. V gave up 6 bases and J gave up 1 base; unmatched junction bases: 10. CDR3 region: CSVSPPGGGTDTQYF. The CDR3 bases are TGCAGCGTCTCCCCTCCGGGGGGAGGCACAGATACGCAGTATTTT.

The sample holds many counts of this clonotype. The chain recombines TRBV27 with TRBJ2-1; D not certain. The CDR3 totals 11 residues. CDR1 MNHEY and CDR2 SMNVEV come from the germline V gene (reference sequence). Trimming pared 8 bases from V and 7 bases from J, leaving 9 bases between. The chain's CDR3 is CASQDWNEQFF. In DNA form, the CDR3 reads TGTGCCAGCCAGGATTGGAATGAGCAGTTCTTC.

This clonotype was observed a handful of times. The chain is built from TRBV11-2 and TRBJ2-1; 7 bases map to TRBD2. CDR1 is SGHAT and CDR2 is FQNNGV in the germline V gene. There are 14 residues in the CDR3. V shed 0 bases, J shed 7 bases, and the junction held 3 bases outside the gene matches. The CDR3 region has the DNA TGTGCCAGCAGCTTAGATTCACTAGCGAATGAGCAGTTCTTC. Its protein product is CASSLDSLANEQFF.

This chain uses TRBV29-1 with TRBJ1-1; D possibly corresponds to TRBD1 (6 bases). Germline assignment: CDR1 SQVTM and CDR2 ANQGSEA. This CDR3 is built from 13 residues. Trimming stripped 7 bases from V and 1 base from J, with 13 bases between. The CDR3 loop reads CSGTTGPNTEAFF. As DNA, the CDR3 is TGCAGCGGAACCACAGGGCCGAACACTGAAGCTTTCTTT.

V and J are TRBV7-3 and TRBJ2-7, with 7 bases identical to TRBD1. V was pared by 2 bases and J by 3 bases, with 7 bases of the junction left unmatched. The germline CDR1 and CDR2 sequences are SGHTA and FQGTGA. This CDR3 comprises 15 residues. The CDR3 spells CASSLGPDRNYEQYF. CDR3 bases: TGTGCCAGCAGCTTAGGACCGGACAGGAACTACGAGCAGTACTTC.

This clonotype has only a few counts. V usage is TRBV12-3 or TRBV12-4 and J usage is TRBJ1-1; no clear D. The CDR3 covers 10 residues. V was shortened by 8 bases and J by 4 bases, with 5 bases between the two germline ends. CDR3 residues: CASSRTEAFF. The CDR3 nucleotides are TGTGCCAGCTCTCGCACTGAAGCTTTCTTT.

This clonotype came up a few times. DNA of the CDR3: TGTGCCAGCAAAAATACACTCGGGGGGCGCGGCACAGATACGCAGTATTTT. This sequence encodes CASKNTLGGRGTDTQYF. This chain uses TRBV6-1 with TRBJ2-3; D is perhaps TRBD2 (7 bases). Trimming cost V 7 bases and J 1 base, with 21 bases left between them. Germline-derived CDR1 and CDR2 are MNHNS and SASEGT. This CDR3 region has 17 residues.